What follows describes a single TCR beta chain. This clonotype came up many times. No antigen is known for it. Per-base quality was not reported, and no clone a single base away is much larger than it. The germline V gene sets CDR1 to SGDLS and CDR2 to YYNGEE. The CDR3 goes from the cysteine to the phenylalanine over 15 residues. The CDR3 DNA has 45 bases and is translated from base 1. V loses 3 bases at its end and J loses 0 bases; junction bases beyond the gene matches: 6. The sample originates from a study of identical twins (dated by TCRdb to the mid-2010s). About the study as a whole: TCR alpha and beta repertoires from monozygotic twins, unrelated adults of various ages and cord blood were deep-sequenced to test whether fetal clonotypes persist. Replicate twin experiments were performed at different times using different library preparation protocols to rule out contamination. Points the paper makes about the study in general: Compared with coincidental sharing between unrelated individuals, an excess of low generation-probability sequences was observed among out-of-frame TCR alpha sequences shared between twins. Invariant T cells such as MAIT and iNKT could partly confound zero-insertion analyses, though diverse VJ usage argued against this for most clonotypes. Fewer insertions were carried by abundant cord blood beta clonotypes, a similar but weaker trend appeared in young adult naive repertoires, and no such trend appeared in memory repertoires. The excess sharing between twins in beta out-of-frame sequences was weaker because fewer shared sequences reduced the signal-to-noise ratio. Because the same donors could not be followed over many years, the conclusions depended on cross-sectional statistical analysis. In monozygotic twins, recombination models systematically underestimated out-of-frame TCR alpha sharing, but the models matched the sharing seen between unrelated individuals.

Only healthy Caucasian donors were included. Three pairs of female monozygotic twins, all aged about 18 to 30 years, made up the twin cohort. CD4+ and CD8+ T cell populations were isolated with positive isolation kits from Invitrogen. Receptors were amplified or captured by 5' RACE. Sequenced using an Illumina HiSeq 2000. A universal primer binding site was introduced by template switching, and a unique molecular identifier was present in the final cDNA, enabling accurate counting of TCR cDNA molecules. Specific primers in the conserved constant-segment region were used to synthesize first-strand cDNA for the TCR alpha and beta chains. Each cDNA library was double barcoded, with a SMART-Mk sample barcode plus Illumina barcodes, to control for contamination. TruSeq adapter sequences and Illumina sample barcodes were added in two successive PCR steps. The TCR alpha and beta cDNA libraries were sequenced on the Illumina HiSeq platform using custom primers. The source study handled its data this way. Unique molecular identifiers were extracted from raw reads with MiGEC, and CDR3 positions were determined with MiXCR. Recombination models were inferred per individual with the repgenHMM and IGoR tools using an EM algorithm. Shared clonotype analysis was performed with the tcR package in R, normalizing sharing by the product of cloneset sizes. Out-of-frame nonproductive sequences were analyzed to study raw recombination free of thymic and clonal selection effects. Using fastp at Q25 and MiXCR, TCRdb reprocessed the public reads and kept productive beta chains. Here each entry gathers all rows of one CDR3 protein and keeps the most common genes and DNA. The V and J calls were not made by the authors but by TCRdb's processing. This sample holds around 480,000 distinct CDR3 sequences; approximately 15% were observed only once. The ten top clones hold approximately 1% of the sample.

The sample also formed part of further work on yellow fever vaccine responses in identical twins. The second publication reports: The T cell response to vaccination in identical twins was reported by the authors to appear partly convergent and partly personalized. In the study, vaccine-responding T cell clones were precisely tracked in identical twins.

This receptor was obtained from a young woman in good health. Sample: CD4+ T cells sorted from blood. The rearrangement joined TRBV9 to TRBJ2-7; the junction holds 7 bases that match TRBD1. In nucleotides, the sequence is TGTGCCAGCAGCGCTGGACAGGCGAGCTCCTACGAGCAGTACTTC. Its translation reads: CASSAGQASSYEQYF.